This T cell receptor beta chain was recovered during a study of shared clonotypes between healthy human individuals. Clones were read by immunoSEQ multiplex PCR, and TCRdb kept only the in-frame ones, dropping some. The table shows about 1.1 million clones, with 60% to 85% occurring only once. Deletions cut 10 bases from V and 2 bases from J, with 20 bases between. Germline CDR1 SNHLY, CDR2 FYNNEI. The CDR3 contains 15 residues. What was sequenced was memory CD4+ T cells from PBMCs. Subset: CD45RA-negative fraction. This receptor was taken from a young man in good health. Some clones in this sample may be carry-over from other donors' samples. The chain is built from TRBV2 and TRBJ2-5, with TRBD2 as a possible D gene (6 bases). The CDR3 sequence: CATTMGGPLQETQYF. The CDR3 bases are TGTGCCACAACGATGGGGGGTCCCCTTCAAGAGACCCAGTACTTC.